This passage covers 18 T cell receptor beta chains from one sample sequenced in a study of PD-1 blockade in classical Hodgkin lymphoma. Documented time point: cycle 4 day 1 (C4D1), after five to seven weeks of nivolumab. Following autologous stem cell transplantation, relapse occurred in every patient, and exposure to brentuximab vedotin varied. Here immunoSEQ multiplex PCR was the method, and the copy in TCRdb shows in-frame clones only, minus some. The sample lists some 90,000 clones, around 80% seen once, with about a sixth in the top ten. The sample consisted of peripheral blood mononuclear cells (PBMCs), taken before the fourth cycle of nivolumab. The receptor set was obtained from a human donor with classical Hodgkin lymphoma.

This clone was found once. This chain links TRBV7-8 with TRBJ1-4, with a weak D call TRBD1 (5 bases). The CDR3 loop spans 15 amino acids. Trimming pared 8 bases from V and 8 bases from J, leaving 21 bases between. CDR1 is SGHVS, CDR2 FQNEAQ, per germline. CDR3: CASGEVKAGDEKLFF. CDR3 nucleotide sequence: TGTGCCAGCGGCGAAGTGAAGGCTGGGGACGAAAAACTGTTTTTT. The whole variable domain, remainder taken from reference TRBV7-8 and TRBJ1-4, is GAGVSQSPRYKVAKRGQDVALRCDPISGHVSLFWYQQALGQGPEFLTYFQNEAQLDKSGLPSDRFFAERPEGSVSTLKIQRTQQEDSAVYLCASGEVKAGDEKLFFGSGTQLSVL.

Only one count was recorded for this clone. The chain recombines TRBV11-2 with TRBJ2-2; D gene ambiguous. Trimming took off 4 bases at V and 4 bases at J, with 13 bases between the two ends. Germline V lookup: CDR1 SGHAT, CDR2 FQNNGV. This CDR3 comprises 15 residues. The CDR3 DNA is TGTGCCAGCAGCTCTGGCGTTATCGGCACCGGGGAGCTGTTTTTT. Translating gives CASSSGVIGTGELFF.

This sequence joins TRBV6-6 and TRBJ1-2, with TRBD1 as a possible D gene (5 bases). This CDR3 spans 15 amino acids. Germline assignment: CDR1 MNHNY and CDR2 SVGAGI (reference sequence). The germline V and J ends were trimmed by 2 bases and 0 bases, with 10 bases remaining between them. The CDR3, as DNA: TGTGCCAGCAGTTACCAGACAGCAGCTAACTATGGCTACACCTTC. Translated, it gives CASSYQTAANYGYTF.

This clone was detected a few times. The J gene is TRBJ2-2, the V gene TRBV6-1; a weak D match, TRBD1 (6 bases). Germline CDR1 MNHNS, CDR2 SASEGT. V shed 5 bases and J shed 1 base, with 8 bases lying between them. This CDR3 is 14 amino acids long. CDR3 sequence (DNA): TGTGCCAGCAGTTTACAGGGGAACACCGGGGAGCTGTTTTTT. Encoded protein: CASSLQGNTGELFF.

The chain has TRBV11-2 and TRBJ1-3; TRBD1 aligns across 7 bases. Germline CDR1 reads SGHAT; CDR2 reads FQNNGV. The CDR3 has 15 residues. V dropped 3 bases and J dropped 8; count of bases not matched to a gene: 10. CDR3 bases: TGTGCCAGCAGCTTTCTCTCAGGGGGGATAGACACCATATATTTT. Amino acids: CASSFLSGGIDTIYF.

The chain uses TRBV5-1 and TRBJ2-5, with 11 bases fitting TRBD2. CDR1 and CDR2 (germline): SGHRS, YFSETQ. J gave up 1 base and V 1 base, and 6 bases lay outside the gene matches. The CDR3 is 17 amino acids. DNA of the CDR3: TGCGCCAGCAGCTTGTTTGGGACTAGCGGACCCCAAGAGACCCAGTACTTC. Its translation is CASSLFGTSGPQETQYF.

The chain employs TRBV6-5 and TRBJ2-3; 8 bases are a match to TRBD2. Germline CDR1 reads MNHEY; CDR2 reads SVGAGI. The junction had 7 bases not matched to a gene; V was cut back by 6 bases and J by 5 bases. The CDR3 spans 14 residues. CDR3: CASRTGLAGDTQYF. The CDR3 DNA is TGTGCCAGCAGAACTGGGCTAGCGGGAGATACGCAGTATTTT.

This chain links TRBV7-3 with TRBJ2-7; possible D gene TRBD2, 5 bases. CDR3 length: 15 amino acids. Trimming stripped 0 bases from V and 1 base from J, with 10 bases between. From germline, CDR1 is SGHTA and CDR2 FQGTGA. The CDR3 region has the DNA TGTGCCAGCAGCTTAACAGGTGCGGGTTCCTACGAGCAGTACTTC. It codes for CASSLTGAGSYEQYF.

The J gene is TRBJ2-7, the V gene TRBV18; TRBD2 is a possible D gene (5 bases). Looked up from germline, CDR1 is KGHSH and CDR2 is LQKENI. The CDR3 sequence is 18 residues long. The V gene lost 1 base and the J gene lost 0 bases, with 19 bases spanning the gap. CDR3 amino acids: CASSPRVLGSGTSYEQYF. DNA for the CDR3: TGTGCCAGCTCACCACGGGTCCTGGGGAGCGGAACCTCCTACGAGCAGTACTTC.

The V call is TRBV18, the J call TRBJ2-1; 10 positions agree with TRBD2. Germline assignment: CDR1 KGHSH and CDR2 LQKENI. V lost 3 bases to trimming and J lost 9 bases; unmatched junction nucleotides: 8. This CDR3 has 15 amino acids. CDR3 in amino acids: CASSPQAGGLSEQFF. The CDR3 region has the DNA TGTGCCAGCTCACCCCAAGCGGGAGGGCTTAGTGAGCAGTTCTTC.

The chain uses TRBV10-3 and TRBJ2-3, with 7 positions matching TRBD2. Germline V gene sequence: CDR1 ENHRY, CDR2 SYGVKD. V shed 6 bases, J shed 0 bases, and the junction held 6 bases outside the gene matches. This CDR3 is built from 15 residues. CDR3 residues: CAISTLAASTDTQYF. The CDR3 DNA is TGTGCCATCAGCACGCTAGCGGCTAGCACAGATACGCAGTATTTT.

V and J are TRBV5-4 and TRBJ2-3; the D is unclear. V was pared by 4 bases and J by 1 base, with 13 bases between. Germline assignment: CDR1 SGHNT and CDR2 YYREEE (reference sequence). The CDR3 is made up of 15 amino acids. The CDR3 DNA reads TGTGCCAGCAGCCCCGCCTTCGAGGGCACAGATACGCAGTATTTT. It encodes CASSPAFEGTDTQYF.

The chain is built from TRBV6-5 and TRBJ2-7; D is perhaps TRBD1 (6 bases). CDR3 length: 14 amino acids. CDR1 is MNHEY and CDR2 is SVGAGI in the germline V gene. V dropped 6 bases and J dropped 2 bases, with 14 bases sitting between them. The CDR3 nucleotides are TGTGCCAGCAGCCCTTATGGGGGCCCCTACGAGCAGTACTTC. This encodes CASSPYGGPYEQYF.

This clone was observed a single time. The CDR3 protein is CASSLGWGDTEAFF. The CDR3 DNA reads TGCGCCAGCAGCTTGGGGTGGGGTGACACTGAAGCTTTCTTT. The chain recombines TRBV5-1 with TRBJ1-1; no clear D. V shed 0 bases and J shed 3 bases, with 9 bases lying between them. This CDR3 has 14 amino acids. From germline, CDR1 is SGHRS and CDR2 YFSETQ.

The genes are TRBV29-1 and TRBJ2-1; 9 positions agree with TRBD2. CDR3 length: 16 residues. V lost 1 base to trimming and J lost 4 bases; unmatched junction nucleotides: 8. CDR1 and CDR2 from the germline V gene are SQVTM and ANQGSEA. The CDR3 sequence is CSVEGGSSGEYNEQFF. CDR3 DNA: TGCAGCGTTGAAGGGGGGTCTAGCGGGGAGTACAATGAGCAGTTCTTC.

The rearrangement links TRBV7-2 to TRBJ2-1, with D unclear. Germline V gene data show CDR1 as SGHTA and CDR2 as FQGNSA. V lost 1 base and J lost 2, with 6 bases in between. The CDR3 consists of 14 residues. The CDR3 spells CASSLDGAYNEQFF. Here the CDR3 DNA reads TGTGCCAGCAGCTTAGACGGAGCCTACAATGAGCAGTTCTTC.

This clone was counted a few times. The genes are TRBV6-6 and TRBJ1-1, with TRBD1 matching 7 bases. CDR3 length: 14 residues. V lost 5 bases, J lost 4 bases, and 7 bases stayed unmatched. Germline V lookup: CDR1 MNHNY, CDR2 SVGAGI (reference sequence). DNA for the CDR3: TGTGCCAGCAGTCAGGGGGTTCGGGGCACTGAAGCTTTCTTT. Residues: CASSQGVRGTEAFF.

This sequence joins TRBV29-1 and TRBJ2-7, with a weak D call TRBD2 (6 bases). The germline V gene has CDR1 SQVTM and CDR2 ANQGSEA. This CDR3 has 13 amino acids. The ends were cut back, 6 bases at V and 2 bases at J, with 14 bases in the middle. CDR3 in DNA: TGCAGCGTACAAGGGGCGGGACCCTACGAGCAGTACTTC. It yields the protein CSVQGAGPYEQYF.